This T cell receptor beta chain was identified during a study of cytomegalovirus exposure and HLA in healthy donors. Study conclusions and caveats: Reports showed the classifier diagnosing cytomegalovirus status with high specificity and sensitivity.

Trimming stripped 4 bases from V and 2 bases from J, with 12 bases between. This CDR3 is built from 15 residues. Germline assignment: CDR1 SGHRS and CDR2 YFSETQ. Healthy donors of bone marrow made up the group. A few counts support this clone. The antigen is undetermined. Primers for the PCR totalled 60 Vbeta and 13 Jbeta. Generated by immunoSEQ multiplex PCR, the TCRdb table keeps only in-frame clones and is missing some. Of roughly 130,000 clones listed, around 66% are singletons. The chain has TRBV5-1 and TRBJ1-4, with D perhaps TRBD1 (5 bases). The sample was PBMCs. This TCR derives from a man younger than 35 in good health and CMV-seronegative. The CDR3 spells CASSPDGGTNEKLFF. The CDR3 DNA reads TGCGCCAGCAGCCCCGACGGGGGGACTAATGAAAAACTGTTTTTT.